The sequence of this T cell receptor (beta chain) was determined in a study of siplizumab effects on memory and regulatory T cells. The CDR3 covers 15 residues. V lost 0 bases to trimming and J lost 6 bases, with 12 bases between them. The V gene's germline CDR1 is LNHDA and CDR2 SQIVND (reference sequence). Method: immunoSEQ multiplex PCR; TCRdb's copy keeps in-frame clones and lacks some. The repertoire consists of fewer than 100,000 clones, with 95% occurring once and the leading ten covering 15% to 20%. The V and J genes are TRBV19 and TRBJ2-1; D is possibly TRBD1 or TRBD2 (5 bases each). Sequencing was carried out using CD8+ T cells sorted from blood. This TCR derives from a human donor in good health. CDR3 sequence (DNA): TGTGCCAGTAGTATAGATGGCAGGGCGGGCAATGAGCAGTTCTTC. Protein sequence: CASSIDGRAGNEQFF.